This TCR beta chain was captured in a study of cytomegalovirus exposure and HLA in healthy donors. Notes on the study in general: Previous analysis showed most TCR beta V segments were productive about 87% or about 30% of the time. Because they were indistinguishable, some V segments, including TRBV6-2 and TRBV6-3, were excluded.

Amplification used 60 Vbeta primers and 13 Jbeta primers. The assay was immunoSEQ multiplex PCR, and TCRdb's table has in-frame clones only and misses some. The repertoire holds roughly 120,000 clones, with approximately 60% as singletons. In regard to this clone: Its antigen is unidentified.

CDR3 length: 16 amino acids. Germline CDR1 reads SEHNR; CDR2 reads FQNEAQ (reference sequence). J gave up 5 bases and V 6 bases, and 11 bases lay outside the gene matches. Sequenced material: PBMCs. This chain connects TRBV7-9 to TRBJ2-3, with 10 bases aligning to TRBD2. The receptor was isolated from a woman aged 30 to 39 in good health and CMV-seronegative. CDR3 coding DNA: TGTGCCAGCAGGCCATCCAGCGGGAGGGCCGTAGATACGCAGTATTTT. This codes for CASRPSSGRAVDTQYF.